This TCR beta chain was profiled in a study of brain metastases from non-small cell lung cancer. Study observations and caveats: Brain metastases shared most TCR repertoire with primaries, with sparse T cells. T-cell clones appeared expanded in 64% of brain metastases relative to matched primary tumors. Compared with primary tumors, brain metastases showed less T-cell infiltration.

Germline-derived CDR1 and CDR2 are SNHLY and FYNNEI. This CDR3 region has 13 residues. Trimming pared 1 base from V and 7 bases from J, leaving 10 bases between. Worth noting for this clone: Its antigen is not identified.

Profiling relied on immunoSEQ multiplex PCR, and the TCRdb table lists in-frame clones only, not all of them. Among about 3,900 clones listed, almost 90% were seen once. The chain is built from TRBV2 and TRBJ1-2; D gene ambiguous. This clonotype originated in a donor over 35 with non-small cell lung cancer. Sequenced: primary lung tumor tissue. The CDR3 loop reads CASSEGAGLGYTF. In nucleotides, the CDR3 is TGTGCCAGCAGTGAAGGGGCAGGCCTTGGCTACACCTTC.